These 5 T cell receptor beta chains were all obtained from the same sample, sequenced in a study of cytomegalovirus exposure and HLA in healthy donors. With 60 Vbeta and 13 Jbeta primers, the PCR was carried out. Assay: immunoSEQ multiplex PCR; the TCRdb copy retains only in-frame clones and omits some. The sample includes roughly 190,000 clones, around 80% of them seen just once. The sequenced material came from PBMCs. The source is a young woman in good health and CMV-seropositive.

This clone has only one observation. This chain joins TRBV10-3 and TRBJ2-5, with D perhaps TRBD2 (6 bases). The CDR3 has 14 residues. Germline V gene sequence: CDR1 ENHRY, CDR2 SYGVKD. V shed 3 bases and J shed 4 bases, with 12 bases lying between them. This CDR3 is CAISDARGGETQYF. The CDR3, as DNA: TGTGCCATCAGTGACGCTAGGGGAGGAGAGACCCAGTACTTC.

The chain recombines TRBV6-1 with TRBJ2-1, with D uncertain. The CDR3 runs 14 residues. Trimming cost V 0 bases and J 6 bases, with 9 bases left between them. CDR1 is MNHNS, CDR2 SASEGT, per germline. CDR3 in amino acids: CASSEASPPNEQFF. The CDR3 bases are TGTGCCAGCAGTGAAGCTAGCCCCCCCAATGAGCAGTTCTTC.

The rearrangement uses TRBV6-6 and TRBJ2-6; D unresolved. V dropped 5 bases and J dropped 0 bases, with 8 bases sitting between them. The CDR3 runs 15 residues. Germline CDR1 MNHNY, CDR2 SVGAGI (reference sequence). The CDR3 DNA sequence: TGTGCCAGCAGTAGAGGCAACTCTGGGGCCAACGTCCTGACTTTC. As protein: CASSRGNSGANVLTF.

This chain joins TRBV6-5 and TRBJ1-2, with D possibly matching TRBD1 (6 bases). Germline assignment: CDR1 MNHEY and CDR2 SVGAGI. V was clipped by 4 bases and J by 6 bases, with 9 bases between them. This CDR3 spans 12 amino acids. The CDR3 here is CASSSRGHGYTF. Here the CDR3 DNA reads TGTGCCAGCAGTTCCAGGGGTCATGGCTACACCTTC.

The chain recombines TRBV9 with TRBJ2-1; TRBD2 matches 12 bases. Trimming cost V 1 base and J 3 bases; bases outside gene matches: 14. CDR3 length: 20 residues. Per germline, CDR1 SGDLS and CDR2 YYNGEE. The CDR3 protein is CASSVQGGTSGRRLYNEQFF. CDR3 DNA sequence: TGTGCCAGCAGCGTACAGGGGGGGACTAGCGGGCGAAGGCTCTACAATGAGCAGTTCTTC.